This entry concerns a single T cell receptor (beta chain). Its cognate antigen has yet to be identified. Per-nucleotide qualities are absent, and no much larger clonotype sits a single base away. The data are from a study of blood T cell repertoires in COVID-19 (dated by TCRdb to the early 2020s). A note on the overall study: Collaborator samples came from the United States, Italy and Spain and covered acute and convalescent phases of COVID-19. The prospective study material was composed of cDNA or gDNA derived from T cells, B-cell-depleted T cells, or PBMCs. Subjects who had been exposed to COVID-19, were actively infected with it, or had recovered from it provided the deeply sampled blood TCRbeta repertoires that made up the dataset. The repertoires were released in a freely available public database meant as a resource for research on the immune response to SARS-CoV-2. The samples were drawn from the first 160 participants of the ongoing ImmuneRACE study and from 950 to 1,500 subjects provided by 6 global collaborators. Sample metadata almost always included a de-identified subject ID, COVID-19 status, age in years and sex. Where HLA class I and class II types were available, the types were taken from metadata supplied by the sample provider, not from assay-based typing. Broad study findings and their caveats: Clinical and demographic metadata were provided uncurated, with the amount varying by source and participant.

The immunoSEQ Assay, a bias-controlled multiplex PCR, was used to amplify TCRbeta CDR3 regions from genomic DNA. Concerning the study's data processing: The number of nucleated cells in each sample was estimated by amplification of reference gene primers within the assay. To quantify the absolute abundance of each unique TCRbeta CDR3 rearrangement, sequence reads were collapsed and filtered. Productive Simpson clonality was computed per sample as the square root of Simpson's diversity index over productive rearrangements. As stored in TCRdb, this immuneACCESS dataset retains in-frame rearrangements with V and J assigned. A fraction of the clones does not appear; measured against another copy, unresolved V genes explain less than half of the discrepancy, and the remainder lacks a known reason. V and J calls and clone size are those listed in that table; D and trimming were worked out from the DNA. The sample table contains 65,000 to 90,000 clones; only one count was recorded for 65% to 85% of them. The top ten clones comprise roughly 4.5% of the sample.

Each collaborating institution followed its own protocols to collect whole blood in K2EDTA tubes. Collaborator samples were shipped for TCRbeta analysis as frozen whole blood, isolated PBMCs, or DNA extracted from either sample type. Sequenced: peripheral blood. The TCR comes from a woman aged 60 to 75 with acute or convalescent COVID-19.

The nucleotide sequence is given as TGCGCCAGCGGGGGGGCTTTGAACACTGAAGCTTTCTTT. The resulting protein is CASGGALNTEAFF. The rearranged chain carries TRBV5-1 and TRBJ1-1; TRBD1 is a possible D gene, resting on 6 matching bases. At the junction V is shortened by 7 bases and J by 0 bases, with 10 bases in between. For CDR1 and CDR2, the germline V gene lists SGHRS and YFSETQ. From cysteine to phenylalanine, the CDR3 is 13 amino acids long. Of the read, only the CDR3 DNA is kept; its 39 bases are in frame from base 1. With the rest looked up from the reference TRBV5-1 and TRBJ1-1 genes rather than sequenced, the full variable domain is KAGVTQTPRYLIKTRGQQVTLSCSPISGHRSVSWYQQTPGQGLQFLFEYFSETQRNKGNFPGRFSGRQFSNSRSEMNVSTLELGDSALYLCASGGALNTEAFFGQGTRLTVV.